This is a list of T cell receptor beta chains from one sample in a study of cytomegalovirus exposure and HLA in healthy donors. The data were produced by immunoSEQ multiplex PCR, yet TCRdb's version contains in-frame clones alone and is incomplete. Its listing shows around 160,000 clones. The material sequenced was PBMCs. The source of these receptors is a woman aged 50 to 60 in good health and CMV-seronegative. Each CDR3 is given with its conserved first and last residue. A D gene is named only where the DNA matches it firmly.

j_gene | d_gene | len | v_gene | CDR3nt | CDR3aa
TRBJ2-7 | . | 12 | TRBV5-6 | TGTGCCAGCAGCTTGGGAGGGGGCGAGCAGTACTTC | CASSLGGGEQYF
TRBJ1-1 | . | 11 | TRBV19 | TGTGCCAGTTACGACAGACTGGAAGCTTTCTTT | CASYDRLEAFF
TRBJ1-2 | TRBD1 | 16 | TRBV27 | TGTGCCAGCAGCCCTGGACAGGGAATGCCTAACTATGGCTACACCTTC | CASSPGQGMPNYGYTF
TRBJ2-3 | TRBD1 | 16 | TRBV4-1 | TGCGCCAGCAGCCAGGGGACAGGGGTCCGCACAGATACGCAGTATTTT | CASSQGTGVRTDTQYF
TRBJ2-5 | . | 12 | TRBV14 | TGTGCCAGCAGCCGGGGGCGAGAGACCCAGTACTTC | CASSRGRETQYF
TRBJ1-2 | TRBD1 | 15 | TRBV7-9 | TGTGCCAGCAGCTCATCCGGGACAGACAACTATGGCTACACCTTC | CASSSSGTDNYGYTF
TRBJ2-7 | . | 15 | TRBV2 | TGTGCCAGCAGCGCCGGACAAGTTCTAACCTACGAGCAGTACTTC | CASSAGQVLTYEQYF
TRBJ2-3 | . | 15 | TRBV18 | TGTGCCAGCTCACCACCGCCAGGGGGGCCAGATACGCAGTATTTT | CASSPPPGGPDTQYF
TRBJ1-4 | . | 13 | TRBV28 | TGTGCCATCCGACAGCCGGGGGATGAAAAACTGTTTTTT | CAIRQPGDEKLFF
TRBJ2-5 | TRBD2 | 14 | TRBV6-1 | TGTGCCTCCAGGGAGGGGCCGAGCCAAGAGACCCAGTACTTC | CASREGPSQETQYF
TRBJ1-1 | . | 13 | TRBV11-2 | TGTGCCAGCAGCCCACAGTCGAACACTGAAGCTTTCTTT | CASSPQSNTEAFF
TRBJ2-7 | . | 13 | TRBV11-2 | TGTGCCAGCAGCCCATCCGGGGGAGGCGAGCAGTACTTC | CASSPSGGGEQYF
TRBJ2-7 | TRBD2 | 13 | TRBV19 | TGTGCCAGTGAGCGGGGTATAACTTACGAGCAGTACTTC | CASERGITYEQYF
TRBJ1-2 | . | 13 | TRBV28 | TGTGCCAGCAGTCCCGGGACTCTCTATGGCTACACCTTC | CASSPGTLYGYTF
TRBJ1-3 | TRBD1 | 15 | TRBV5-1 | TGCGCCAGCAGCAACCGGGACAGCTCTGGAAACACCATATATTTT | CASSNRDSSGNTIYF
TRBJ2-7 | . | 16 | TRBV4-3 | TGCGCCAGCAGCCAAGATCATTCCGGGACACCCTACGAGCAGTACTTC | CASSQDHSGTPYEQYF
TRBJ2-5 | . | 14 | TRBV9 | TGTGCCAGCAGAGTCATTAGGGGGAAAGAGACCCAGTACTTC | CASRVIRGKETQYF
TRBJ1-2 | . | 14 | TRBV7-8 | TGTGCCAGCAGCTCCGCTCAGGGCCCTCAGGGCTACACCTTC | CASSSAQGPQGYTF
TRBJ2-2 | . | 14 | TRBV2 | TGTGCCAGCAGGCAGGGGCCGAACACCGGGGAGCTGTTTTTT | CASRQGPNTGELFF
TRBJ2-7 | . | 14 | TRBV11-3 | TGTGCCAGCAGCTTAGGACAGAGCTCCTACGAGCAGTACTTC | CASSLGQSSYEQYF
TRBJ1-3 | . | 16 | TRBV5-6 | TGTGCCAGCAGCTTGGGACAGTTTTCTTCAGGAAACACCATATATTTT | CASSLGQFSSGNTIYF
TRBJ1-1 | TRBD1 | 13 | TRBV7-9 | TGTGCCAGCAGCTTGGGACAGTACACTGAAGCTTTCTTT | CASSLGQYTEAFF
TRBJ2-7 | TRBD2 | 13 | TRBV9 | TGTGCCAGCAGCTCAACGACTAGCGGGATTCAGTACTTC | CASSSTTSGIQYF
TRBJ1-1 | . | 16 | TRBV4-2 | TGTGCCAGCAGCCATTATACTCAGGGGCGGTACACTGAAGCTTTCTTT | CASSHYTQGRYTEAFF
TRBJ2-2 | . | 14 | TRBV5-1 | TGCGCCAGCAGCTCGATTGGAGGGGCCGGGGAGCTGTTTTTT | CASSSIGGAGELFF
TRBJ1-1 | TRBD1 | 14 | TRBV29-1 | TGCAGCGCTCCCCCCACAGGGGATGGGACTGAAGCTTTCTTT | CSAPPTGDGTEAFF
TRBJ2-3 | . | 11 | TRBV27 | TGTGCCAGCATCCGAGGGGATACGCAGTATTTT | CASIRGDTQYF
TRBJ2-3 | TRBD2 | 16 | TRBV6-1 | TGTGCCAGCAGTGAAGTTCCGACTAGCGGGACAGATACGCAGTATTTT | CASSEVPTSGTDTQYF
TRBJ1-5 | . | 14 | TRBV25-1 | TGTGCCAGCAGTTTCGGGGGATTCAATCAGCCCCAGCATTTT | CASSFGGFNQPQHF
TRBJ2-5 | . | 14 | TRBV7-2 | TGTGCCAGCAGCTTAGGGGCAGTCCAAGAGACCCAGTACTTC | CASSLGAVQETQYF
TRBJ2-5 | TRBD2 | 15 | TRBV10-3 | TGTGCCATCAGTAGACTAGCGGGGGACCAAGAGACCCAGTACTTC | CAISRLAGDQETQYF
TRBJ1-3 | . | 11 | TRBV14 | TGTGCCAGCAGCCAAGGACACCACTTCGATTTT | CASSQGHHFDF
TRBJ2-1 | TRBD2 | 14 | TRBV6-4 | TGTGCCAGCAGTCGGACTAGCGGGGTCAATGAGCAGTTCTTC | CASSRTSGVNEQFF
TRBJ2-5 | . | 12 | TRBV30 | TGTGCCTGGACGTCAGGGCAAGAGACCCAGTACTTC | CAWTSGQETQYF
TRBJ1-2 | TRBD1 | 13 | TRBV2 | TGTGCCAGCAGTGTGGGACAGGGTGGTGGCTACACCTTC | CASSVGQGGGYTF
TRBJ2-7 | . | 13 | TRBV5-1 | TGCGCCAGCATCCCGGACAGCTCCTACGAGCAGTACTTC | CASIPDSSYEQYF
TRBJ2-2 | . | 12 | TRBV30 | TGTGCCTGGAGTGCAGGGAAGGGGGAGCTGTTTTTT | CAWSAGKGELFF
TRBJ1-1 | TRBD1 | 14 | TRBV30 | TGTGCCTGGTCACAGGGGGCTGCGTACACTGAAGCTTTCTTT | CAWSQGAAYTEAFF
TRBJ2-7 | . | 15 | TRBV7-2 | TGTGCCAGCAGCTTGGGGCGGAGCTCCTCCTACGAGCAGTACTTC | CASSLGRSSSYEQYF
TRBJ1-5 | TRBD1 | 18 | TRBV19 | TGTGCCAGTAGTATAGCGAGGGGCAGGGGGCGGATAAATCAGCCCCAGCATTTT | CASSIARGRGRINQPQHF
TRBJ1-1 | TRBD1 | 15 | TRBV9 | TGTGCCAGCAGCGTACTACAGGGGGGAGGGACTGAAGCTTTCTTT | CASSVLQGGGTEAFF
TRBJ2-3 | . | 12 | TRBV19 | TGTGCCAGTAGTATGGCCACAGATACGCAGTATTTT | CASSMATDTQYF
TRBJ1-5 | . | 17 | TRBV28 | TGTGCCAGCAGAGAAACGACCACGGGGACACCTAATCAGCCCCAGCATTTT | CASRETTTGTPNQPQHF
TRBJ1-1 | . | 16 | TRBV18 | TGTGCCAGCTCACCCCGGGACTTCCCCGGGGACACTGAAGCTTTCTTT | CASSPRDFPGDTEAFF
TRBJ1-1 | . | 13 | TRBV28 | TGTGCCAGCAAATTGGGAGGGAACACTGAAGCTTTCTTT | CASKLGGNTEAFF
TRBJ1-4 | . | 12 | TRBV28 | TGTGCCAGCAGTTTAAGGCGGGTCCGTCCTGTTTTT | CASSLRRVRPVF
TRBJ2-7 | . | 15 | TRBV7-8 | TGTGCCAGCAGCCTATCTAGCGTAGGTCCCTACGAGCAGTACTTC | CASSLSSVGPYEQYF
TRBJ1-1 | TRBD1 | 12 | TRBV5-1 | TGCGCCAGCAGTTGGGACAGGGAAGGAGCTTTCTTT | CASSWDREGAFF
TRBJ2-7 | . | 13 | TRBV30 | TGTGCCTGGAGTAGCGGGCCCCGCTACGAGCAGTACTTC | CAWSSGPRYEQYF
TRBJ1-5 | . | 13 | TRBV6-5 | TGTGCCAGCAGTCGACAGCCTAATCAGCCCCAGCATTTT | CASSRQPNQPQHF
TRBJ2-7 | TRBD1 | 15 | TRBV6-1 | TGTGCCAGCAGTGAGGTGGGGACAGGAGCCTACGAGCAGTACTTC | CASSEVGTGAYEQYF
TRBJ1-2 | TRBD1 | 15 | TRBV4-1 | TGCGCCAGCAGCCAAGTAGGGGGCGGGCGGTATGGCTACACCTTC | CASSQVGGGRYGYTF
TRBJ2-7 | TRBD1 | 15 | TRBV27 | TGTGCCAGCAGTTTAGCATTCGGACAGGGAGGCGAGCAGTACTTC | CASSLAFGQGGEQYF
TRBJ1-1 | . | 17 | TRBV25-1 | TGTGCCAGCAGTGCCGACCCCCTGTGGACAAGAGACACTGAAGCTTTCTTT | CASSADPLWTRDTEAFF
TRBJ1-1 | . | 15 | TRBV4-1 | TGCGCCAGCAGCCAAGATCGCGGGGGATATGCCGAAGCTTTCTTT | CASSQDRGGYAEAFF